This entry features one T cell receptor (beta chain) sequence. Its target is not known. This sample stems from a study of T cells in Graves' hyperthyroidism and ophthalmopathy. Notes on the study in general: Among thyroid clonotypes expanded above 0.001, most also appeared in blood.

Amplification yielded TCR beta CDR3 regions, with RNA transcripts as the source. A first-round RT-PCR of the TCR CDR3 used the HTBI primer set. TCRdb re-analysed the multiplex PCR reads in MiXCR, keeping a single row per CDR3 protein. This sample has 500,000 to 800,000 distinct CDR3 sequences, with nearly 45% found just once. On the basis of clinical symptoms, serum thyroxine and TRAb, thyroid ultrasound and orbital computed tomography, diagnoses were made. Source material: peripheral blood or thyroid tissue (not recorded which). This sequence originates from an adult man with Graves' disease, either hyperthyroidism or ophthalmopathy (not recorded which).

The CDR3: CSVYTSGGYGYTF. The CDR3 nucleotides are TGCAGCGTTTACACCTCCGGTGGCTATGGCTACACCTTC. The rearrangement joins TRBV29-1 to TRBJ1-2; D is uncertain. This CDR3 comprises 13 residues. From germline, CDR1 is SQVTM and CDR2 ANQGSEA. Deletions cut 5 bases from V and 4 bases from J, with 14 bases between.